Listed below are T cell receptor beta chains from one sample, sequenced in a study of blood T cell repertoires in COVID-19. Profiled with immunoSEQ multiplex PCR; TCRdb holds only in-frame clones, not every one. Here the sample spans about 170,000 clones, roughly 90% being singletons. What was sequenced was PBMCs or T cells enriched from blood (not recorded which). The receptors here all came from a human donor with acute COVID-19. The donor label of this sample is uncertain. CDR3s include the opening cysteine and the closing phenylalanine or tryptophan.

v_gene	j_gene	CDR3aa
TRBV28	TRBJ1-6	CASRPGASYNSPLHF
TRBV7-2	TRBJ2-7	CASSFGQGIFEQYF
TRBV2	TRBJ1-2	CASSNSGTGNYGYTF
TRBV12-3/TRBV12-4	TRBJ1-2	CASSQQQGALTF
TRBV5-1	TRBJ2-7	CASSLEGANYEQYF
TRBV11-2	TRBJ1-2	CASSLRDNGYTF
TRBV18	TRBJ1-1	CASSLKLQGATEAFF
TRBV14	TRBJ2-2	CASSQIGNGPGELFF
TRBV30	TRBJ2-2	CARGGYTGELFF
TRBV20-1	TRBJ2-7	CSASKDEDTYEQYF
TRBV30	TRBJ2-1	CAWRGAFSGGNEQFF
TRBV27	TRBJ1-6	CASRGRGDSPLHF
TRBV2	TRBJ2-1	CASVRGPSYNEQFF
TRBV7-3	TRBJ2-6	CASSPNGANVLTF
TRBV11-2	TRBJ2-7	CASSLALSGGGFYEQYF
TRBV6-5	TRBJ1-1	CASSSLYNTEAFF
TRBV19	TRBJ1-1	CASSIERYTEAFF
TRBV7-3	TRBJ1-1	CASSLSSGGTEAFF
TRBV10-1	TRBJ2-2	CASSVSFTGELFF